Presented here are 24 T cell receptor beta chains from one specimen sequenced in a study of T cells in Graves' hyperthyroidism and ophthalmopathy. RNA transcripts gave rise to amplified TCR beta CDR3 regions. TCR CDR3 regions were first amplified by RT-PCR with HTBI primers. TCRdb redid the calling of the multiplex PCR reads with MiXCR, one entry per CDR3 protein. The table lists some 300,000 distinct CDR3 sequences, approximately 17% of them singletons. The specimen was blood. These receptor sequences come from a man aged 30 to 39 with Graves' hyperthyroidism.

This clonotype was counted many times. J is TRBJ2-5 and V is TRBV10-3, with a tentative D call TRBD2 (5 bases). The V gene's germline CDR1 is ENHRY and CDR2 SYGVKD. Trimming left V 6 bases short and J 4 bases short, with 15 bases between. This CDR3 is 14 amino acids long. The CDR3 reads CAISLRLHGETQYF. The CDR3 DNA is TGTGCCATCAGCCTCCGACTACATGGAGAGACCCAGTACTTC.

This clonotype was observed a handful of times. The chain combines TRBV5-1 with TRBJ1-1, with 7 nucleotides matching TRBD1. CDR3 size: 13 residues. CDR1 is SGHRS, CDR2 YFSETQ, per germline. The ends lost 4 bases at V and 8 bases at J; junction bases unmatched: 8. The CDR3 protein is CASSIDRVREAFF. The CDR3 bases are TGCGCCAGCAGCATTGACAGGGTGAGAGAAGCTTTCTTT.

The gene calls are TRBV7-6 and TRBJ1-5; 7 bases are shared with TRBD1. The CDR3 extends over 14 amino acids. V lost 5 bases, J lost 5 bases, and 6 bases stayed unmatched. Germline CDR1 SGHVS, CDR2 FNYEAQ. This chain's CDR3 is CASSQTGLHQPQHF. DNA for the CDR3: TGTGCCAGCAGCCAGACAGGGCTGCATCAGCCCCAGCATTTT.

CDR3: CASSYEGQGSGYTF. The CDR3 DNA follows: TGCGCCAGCAGCTATGAAGGACAGGGCAGCGGCTACACCTTC. V usage is TRBV5-1 and J usage is TRBJ1-2, with TRBD1 matching 8 bases. Trimming at V came to 3 bases and at J to 8 bases, leaving 9 bases not matched to a gene. Germline values: CDR1 SGHRS, CDR2 YFSETQ. CDR3 length: 14 residues.

This chain uses TRBV7-9 with TRBJ2-1, with 10 bases aligning to TRBD2. The V gene end was trimmed by 3 bases and the J gene end by 4 bases; junction bases not matched to a gene: 3. Germline assignment: CDR1 SEHNR and CDR2 FQNEAQ (reference sequence). The CDR3 totals 15 residues. The CDR3 spells CASSFPSGGYNEQFF. The CDR3 nucleotides are TGTGCCAGCAGCTTTCCTAGCGGGGGATACAATGAGCAGTTCTTC.

CDR3 bases: TGCGCCAGCAGCTTGGACAGACCAGATACGCAGTATTTT. Translating it yields CASSLDRPDTQYF. The chain employs TRBV5-1 and TRBJ2-3; D unresolved. Deletions cut 0 bases from V and 4 bases from J, with 6 bases between. CDR3 length equals 13 residues. Germline CDR1 and CDR2: SGHRS and YFSETQ.

As DNA, the CDR3 is TGCAGTGCTAGTGCGGGGGACACCGGAGCTTTCTTT. Its protein is CSASAGDTGAFF. V usage is TRBV20-1 and J usage is TRBJ1-1; maybe TRBD1 (6 bases). Per the germline V gene, CDR1 is DFQATT and CDR2 is SNEGSKA (reference sequence). This CDR3 is built from 12 residues. The V end lost 3 bases, the J end lost 10 bases, and 15 bases lay between the germline ends.

This clonotype was seen only a few times. This chain links TRBV29-1 with TRBJ2-7; 9 nucleotides line up with TRBD1. The CDR3 runs to 11 residues. Germline CDR1 and CDR2: SQVTM and ANQGSEA. V lost 8 bases and J lost 7; bases outside the gene matches: 6. Here the CDR3 reads CSFGQGREQYF. The CDR3 DNA reads as TGCAGCTTCGGACAGGGGCGGGAGCAGTACTTC.

V usage is TRBV20-1 and J usage is TRBJ2-1; D might be TRBD1 or TRBD2, each matching 5 bases. CDR3 length: 16 residues. The V gene's germline CDR1 is DFQATT and CDR2 SNEGSKA (reference sequence). V was pared by 1 base and J by 0 bases, with 13 bases between. The CDR3 coding sequence is TGCAGTGCTAGAGGTTTGGGGGAAAACTCCTACAATGAGCAGTTCTTC. This codes for CSARGLGENSYNEQFF.

The chain uses TRBV29-1 and TRBJ2-1; TRBD2 might be the D (5 bases). This CDR3 contains 14 residues. V lost 0 bases to trimming and J lost 6 bases, with 12 bases between them. Germline V CDR1 and CDR2: SQVTM, ANQGSEA. Here the CDR3 DNA reads TGCAGCGTTGAAGAAGGAGGTGGCGGCAATGAGCAGTTCTTC. Amino acid sequence: CSVEEGGGGNEQFF.

This clonotype was found once. The gene calls are TRBV11-1 and TRBJ1-5; D is ambiguous. The CDR3 is made up of 16 amino acids. V shed 2 bases and J shed 2 bases, with 13 bases lying between them. Per the germline V gene, CDR1 is SGHAT and CDR2 is FQDESV (reference sequence). The CDR3 DNA reads TGTGCCAGCAGCTTAACGGCGGGGTATGGCAATCAGCCCCAGCATTTT. Its protein product is CASSLTAGYGNQPQHF.

V gene TRBV15 combines with J gene TRBJ1-1; TRBD1 matches 9 bases. The CDR3 totals 21 residues. J lost 0 bases, V lost 5 bases, and 22 bases had no gene match. CDR1 and CDR2 from the germline V gene are LNHNV and YYDKDF (reference sequence). CDR3 sequence: CATSDGAMLGTGWPLNTEAFF. CDR3 coding DNA: TGTGCCACCAGCGACGGGGCTATGTTGGGGACAGGGTGGCCCCTGAACACTGAAGCTTTCTTT.

V is TRBV5-1 and J is TRBJ2-5; TRBD1 or TRBD2 may be the D gene (5 bases each). Germline V gene lookup returns CDR1 SGHRS and CDR2 YFSETQ. V was clipped by 4 bases and J by 4 bases, with 11 bases between them. The length of the CDR3 is 13 residues. The CDR3 sequence is CASSPGTAETQYF. The DNA of the CDR3 is TGCGCCAGCAGCCCCGGGACGGCAGAGACCCAGTACTTC.

This clonotype was seen ten or more times. The chain has TRBV29-1 and TRBJ2-7; 7 bases are a match to TRBD2. This CDR3 has 13 residues. Germline loops: CDR1 SQVTM, CDR2 ANQGSEA. The V gene end was trimmed by 7 bases and the J gene end by 5 bases; junction bases not matched to a gene: 11. Written as DNA, the CDR3 is TGCAGCGGCGGGGGTGGAAAGGGCGACGAGCAGTACTTC. The encoded protein is CSGGGGKGDEQYF.

The chain is built from TRBV10-3 and TRBJ2-2; TRBD2 matches at 9 bases. J was trimmed by 5 bases and V by 10 bases; bases with no gene match: 8. The CDR3 consists of 14 residues. CDR1 and CDR2 from the germline V gene are ENHRY and SYGVKD. This chain's CDR3 is CASQELAGTGELFF. The CDR3 DNA reads TGTGCCAGCCAGGAGCTAGCGGGAACCGGGGAGCTGTTTTTT.

This clonotype was detected many times. The chain couples TRBV20-1 to TRBJ1-2; 10 bases line up with TRBD1. Germline-derived CDR1 and CDR2 are DFQATT and SNEGSKA (reference sequence). CDR3 length: 17 residues. J lost 2 bases, V lost 5 bases, and 14 bases had no gene match. The CDR3 DNA reads as TGCAGTGCTTCGGATCCGGGACAGGGGCCCTGGAACTATGGCTACACCTTC. Translation gives CSASDPGQGPWNYGYTF.

This clonotype was found many times. The gene calls are TRBV11-2 and TRBJ2-1; 12 bases are a match to TRBD2. The CDR3 covers 15 residues. Germline V CDR1 and CDR2: SGHAT, FQNNGV. The trim removed 5 bases at V and 9 bases at J, leaving 8 bases unmatched. CDR3 in DNA: TGTGCCAGCAGCCCCGGGACTAGCGGGTCGGGTGAGCAGTTCTTC. It yields the protein CASSPGTSGSGEQFF.

The rearrangement joins TRBV6-1 to TRBJ2-1; D is perhaps TRBD2 (6 bases). V was shortened by 2 bases and J by 12 bases, with 11 bases between the two germline ends. The germline V gene has CDR1 MNHNS and CDR2 SASEGT. The CDR3 length is 12 residues. The CDR3 sequence is CASSEKPGVQFF. DNA for the CDR3: TGTGCCAGCAGTGAAAAGCCGGGGGTGCAGTTCTTC.

There are many counts of this clonotype. The rearrangement joins TRBV20-1 to TRBJ2-5, with D maybe TRBD1 (6 bases). This CDR3 comprises 13 residues. V was trimmed by 5 bases and J by 3 bases, leaving 13 bases between them. Germline-derived CDR1 and CDR2 are DFQATT and SNEGSKA (reference sequence). The CDR3 is CSAVRGLEETQYF. The CDR3 DNA reads TGCAGTGCTGTTAGGGGGTTGGAAGAGACCCAGTACTTC.

This clonotype was found many times. The genes are TRBV3-1 and TRBJ1-2; D is unresolved. V was pared by 0 bases and J by 8 bases, with 10 bases between. This CDR3 region has 13 residues. Germline V gives CDR1 LGHDT, CDR2 YNNKEL (reference sequence). The CDR3 region has the DNA TGTGCCAGCAGCCAAGAGGCCGCCGGAGGCTACACCTTC. Its protein product is CASSQEAAGGYTF.

DNA for the CDR3: TGTGCCAGCAGCGGTAGGGCCTCTGGAAACACCATATATTTT. It encodes CASSGRASGNTIYF. V usage is TRBV27 and J usage is TRBJ1-3; D gene uncertain. This CDR3 contains 14 residues. Looked up from germline, CDR1 is MNHEY and CDR2 is SMNVEV (reference sequence). Trimming cost V 6 bases and J 0 bases, with 9 bases left between them.

This clonotype was counted once. The chain links TRBV2 to TRBJ2-1, with a tentative D call TRBD2 (6 bases). The length of the CDR3 is 11 residues. Germline CDR1 is SNHLY and CDR2 is FYNNEI. With 1 base removed from V and 12 bases from J, the gap between germline ends came to 7 bases. The CDR3: CASSEVGRQFF. The CDR3, as DNA: TGTGCCAGCAGTGAAGTCGGGAGGCAGTTCTTC.

This clonotype came up many times. J is TRBJ2-7 and V is TRBV12-5; a weak D match, TRBD2 (6 bases). This CDR3 comprises 16 residues. Germline CDR1 and CDR2: LGHNT and FRNRAP. V lost 6 bases to trimming and J lost 3 bases, with 21 bases between them. CDR3 bases: TGTGCTAGTGGGGGGGGTTCCGAAAGTCCCCTCTACGAGCAGTACTTC. It is translated as CASGGGSESPLYEQYF.

This clonotype was picked up many times. The V and J genes are TRBV7-2 and TRBJ2-1, with 8 bases aligning to TRBD2. The V and J ends lost 0 bases and 7 bases, in that order; junction bases with no gene match: 5. The length of the CDR3 is 15 residues. The V gene's germline CDR1 is SGHTA and CDR2 FQGNSA. CDR3 sequence: CASSLATSGWNEQFF. CDR3 sequence (DNA): TGTGCCAGCAGCTTAGCTACTAGCGGATGGAATGAGCAGTTCTTC. Full variable domain (missing parts from reference TRBV7-2 and TRBJ2-1): GAGVSQSPSNKVTEKGKDVELRCDPISGHTALYWYRQSLGQGLEFLIYFQGNSAPDKSGLPSDRFSAERTGGSVSTLTIQRTQQEDSAVYLCASSLATSGWNEQFFGPGTRLTVL.